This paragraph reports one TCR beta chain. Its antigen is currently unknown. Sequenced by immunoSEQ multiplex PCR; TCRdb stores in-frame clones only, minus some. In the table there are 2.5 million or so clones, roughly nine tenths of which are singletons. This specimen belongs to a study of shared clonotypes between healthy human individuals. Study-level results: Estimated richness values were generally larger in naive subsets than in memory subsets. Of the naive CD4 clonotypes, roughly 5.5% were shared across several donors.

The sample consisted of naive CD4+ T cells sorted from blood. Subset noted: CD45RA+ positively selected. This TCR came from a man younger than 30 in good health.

CDR3 in DNA: TGCGCCAGCGCGGGACAGGGCACAGATACGCAGTATTTT. It translates to CASAGQGTDTQYF. The chain recombines TRBV5-1 with TRBJ2-3, with TRBD1 identical over 8 bases. The V segment lost 7 bases and the J segment 1 base; nucleotides outside the gene matches: 2. The CDR3 spans 13 residues. From germline, CDR1 is SGHRS and CDR2 YFSETQ.